Below, 5 T cell receptor beta chains from the same sample are listed, as sequenced in a study of blood T cells in healthy people across ages (dated by TCRdb to the mid-2010s). Receptors were amplified or captured by 5' RACE. The sequencer was an Illumina HiSeq 2500. A second PCR of about 7 to 12 cycles was run with a J-beta primer mix and a sample-barcoded 5' primer. The raw public data were reprocessed by TCRdb itself: fastp quality trimming at Q25, MiXCR clonotype calling, in-frame beta chains only. Identical CDR3 proteins give one entry, which carries the most common genes and DNA. For this sample the table gives roughly 1,500,000 distinct CDR3 sequences, of which roughly 40% were detected only once. 7.9% of the sample rests with the top ten. The sequenced material came from blood. These TCRs come from a woman aged 18-29 years in good health.

There are a few counts of this clonotype. The J gene is TRBJ2-4, the V gene TRBV2; no reliable D call. V lost 6 bases to trimming and J lost 13 bases, with 19 bases between them. Germline V gene lookup returns CDR1 SNHLY and CDR2 FYNNEI. The CDR3 runs to 13 residues. The chain's CDR3 is CASRPDNLLRQYF. CDR3 in DNA: TGTGCCAGCAGGCCCGATAATCTATTAAGGCAGTACTTC.

The CDR3 reads CASSLGGTSANEQYF. The CDR3 nucleotides read TGTGCCAGCAGCTTAGGGGGGACTAGCGCGAATGAGCAGTACTTC. The V call is TRBV11-1, the J call TRBJ2-5, with 10 bases matching TRBD2. The CDR3 consists of 15 residues. V lost 1 base, J lost 11 bases, and 10 bases stayed unmatched. The germline gives CDR1 SGHAT, CDR2 FQDESV (reference sequence).

The rearrangement joins TRBV3-1 to TRBJ2-4; TRBD1 aligns across 8 bases. The end of the DNA is better explained by TRBJ2-7, so the J call may be wrong. Germline V CDR1 and CDR2: LGHDT, YNNKEL (reference sequence). The CDR3 runs 15 residues. This CDR3 is CASSQWTGNPYEQYF. The CDR3 coding sequence is TGTGCCAGCAGCCAATGGACAGGGAACCCCTACGAGCAGTACTTC.

The chain has TRBV27 and TRBJ1-2, with D unclear. The germline V gene encodes CDR1 MNHEY and CDR2 SMNVEV (reference sequence). The CDR3 has 15 residues. Between the trimmed V and J ends, which lost 0 bases and 2 bases, there was a span of 10 bases. In DNA form, the CDR3 reads TGTGCCAGCAGTTTATCGAGGACCGCGAACTATGGCTACACCTTC. It specifies CASSLSRTANYGYTF.

The J gene is TRBJ2-3, the V gene TRBV12-3 or TRBV12-4; no reliable D call. V shed 4 bases and J shed 5 bases, with 10 bases lying between them. The CDR3 has 13 amino acids. The CDR3 loop is CASSSTGEDTQYF. The DNA for the CDR3 is TGTGCCAGCAGTTCCACTGGGGAAGATACGCAGTATTTT.